These 4 T cell receptor beta chains came from one sample sequenced in a study of OX40 agonist ivuxolimab in advanced cancers. The data were produced by immunoSEQ multiplex PCR, yet TCRdb's version contains in-frame clones alone and is incomplete. The sample lists 35,000 to 40,000 clones, 60% to 80% occurring once. The input for sequencing was CD4+ or CD8+ T cells sorted from blood, taken in a trial of the OX40 agonist ivuxolimab. The origin of the receptors is an adult with an advanced solid tumor such as melanoma, head and neck, liver or kidney cancer.

The chain links TRBV20-1 to TRBJ2-2; D not certain. CDR3 length equals 11 residues. Germline CDR1 and CDR2: DFQATT and SNEGSKA (reference sequence). Trimming took 1 base from V and 6 from J, leaving 3 bases between them. CDR3 sequence: CSARAAGELFF. The CDR3 DNA sequence: TGCAGTGCTAGAGCGGCCGGGGAGCTGTTTTTT.

This chain uses TRBV7-9 with TRBJ1-1; D call uncertain. The germline V gene has CDR1 SEHNR and CDR2 FQNEAQ (reference sequence). Trimming pared 2 bases from V and 1 base from J, leaving 8 bases between. The length of the CDR3 is 14 residues. CDR3 nucleotide sequence: TGTGCCAGCAGCTTAAAGAACCCGAACACTGAAGCTTTCTTT. Protein product: CASSLKNPNTEAFF. The full variable domain, with the rest looked up from reference TRBV7-9 and TRBJ1-1, is DTGVSQNPRHKITKRGQNVTFRCDPISEHNRLYWYRQTLGQGPEFLTYFQNEAQLEKSRLLSDRFSAERPKGSFSTLEIQRTEQGDSAMYLCASSLKNPNTEAFFGQGTRLTVV.

The CDR3 nucleotides are TGTGCCAGCAGTGGCTTCAGCGGGGGGCCCACTCGCACAGATACGCAGTATTTT. Translation: CASSGFSGGPTRTDTQYF. The chain recombines TRBV6-1 with TRBJ2-3, with TRBD2 matching over 9 bases. V shed 4 bases and J 1 base; nucleotides not matched to a gene: 12. CDR1 is MNHNS and CDR2 is SASEGT in the germline V gene. The CDR3 runs to 18 residues.

CDR3 residues: CASSQEGRGLDNSPLHF. The DNA of the CDR3 is TGCGCCAGCAGCCAAGAGGGTCGGGGACTGGACAATTCACCCCTCCACTTT. The V gene is TRBV4-3, the J gene TRBJ1-6, with D maybe TRBD1 (5 bases). The CDR3 totals 17 residues. Germline loops: CDR1 LGHNA, CDR2 YSLEER. Between the trimmed V and J ends, which lost 0 bases and 7 bases, there was a span of 16 bases.